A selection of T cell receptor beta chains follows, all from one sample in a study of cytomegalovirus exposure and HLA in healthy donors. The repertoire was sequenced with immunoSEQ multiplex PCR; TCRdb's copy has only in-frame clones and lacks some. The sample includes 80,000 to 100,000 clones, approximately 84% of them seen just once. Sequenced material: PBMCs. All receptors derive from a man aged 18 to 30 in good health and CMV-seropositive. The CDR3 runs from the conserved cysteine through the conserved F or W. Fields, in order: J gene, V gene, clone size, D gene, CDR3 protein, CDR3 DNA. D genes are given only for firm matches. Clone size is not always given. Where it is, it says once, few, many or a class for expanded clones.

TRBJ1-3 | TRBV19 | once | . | CASSMSGSGGNTIYF | TGTGCCAGTAGTATGTCGGGCAGCGGGGGAAACACCATATATTTT
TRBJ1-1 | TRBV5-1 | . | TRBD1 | CASKGGQGATEAFF | TGCGCCAGCAAAGGAGGACAGGGGGCCACTGAAGCTTTCTTT
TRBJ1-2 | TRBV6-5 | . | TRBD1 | CASGRTGGDYGYTF | TGTGCCAGCGGAAGGACAGGGGGCGACTATGGCTACACCTTC
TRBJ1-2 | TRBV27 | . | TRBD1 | CASSFGQGASGYTF | TGTGCCAGCAGTTTCGGTCAGGGGGCGTCTGGCTACACCTTC
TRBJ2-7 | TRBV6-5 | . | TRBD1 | CASSLWTGGLYEQYF | TGTGCCAGCAGTCTATGGACAGGGGGCCTCTACGAGCAGTACTTC
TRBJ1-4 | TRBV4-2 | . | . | CASSQDSSGVNEKLFF | TGTGCCAGCAGCCAAGACTCATCCGGAGTAAATGAAAAACTGTTTTTT
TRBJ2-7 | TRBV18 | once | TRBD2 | CASSPGLADSEQYF | TGTGCCAGCTCACCGGGACTAGCGGACAGCGAGCAGTACTTC
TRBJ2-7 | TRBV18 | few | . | CASSPTSYEQYF | TGTGCCAGCTCACCAACCAGCTACGAGCAGTACTTC
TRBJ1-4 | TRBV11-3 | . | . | CASSQGRRPIIPTNEKLFF | TGTGCCAGCAGCCAGGGGCGGAGACCTATTATACCAACTAATGAAAAACTGTTTTTT
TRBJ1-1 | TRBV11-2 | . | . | CASSVTNENTEAFF | TGTGCCAGCAGCGTAACTAATGAGAACACTGAAGCTTTCTTT
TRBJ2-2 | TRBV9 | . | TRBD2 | CASSVGGGRAGELFF | TGTGCCAGCAGCGTAGGCGGCGGGAGAGCCGGGGAGCTGTTTTTT
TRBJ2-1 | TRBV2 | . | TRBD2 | CASRNSGGGGASLAVYNEQFF | TGTGCCAGCAGGAACTCGGGAGGCGGGGGGGCCTCGCTAGCAGTCTACAATGAGCAGTTCTTC
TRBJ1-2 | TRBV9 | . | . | CASSVDPGYGYTF | TGTGCCAGCAGCGTAGATCCAGGCTATGGCTACACCTTC
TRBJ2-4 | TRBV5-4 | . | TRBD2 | CASSSRGGENIQYF | TGTGCCAGCAGCTCGCGGGGGGGCGAAAACATTCAGTACTTC
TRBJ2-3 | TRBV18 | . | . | CASSPLDSDTQYF | TGTGCCAGCTCACCACTAGATTCAGATACGCAGTATTTT
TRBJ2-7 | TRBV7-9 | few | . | CASSPAGQWSSYEQYF | TGTGCCAGCAGCCCCGCGGGACAGTGGAGCTCCTACGAGCAGTACTTC
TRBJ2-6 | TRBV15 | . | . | CATSGGTVISGANVLTF | TGTGCCACCAGCGGCGGGACAGTCATCTCTGGGGCCAACGTCCTGACTTTC
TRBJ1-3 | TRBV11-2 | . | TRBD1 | CASRHPGQGESGNTIYF | TGTGCCAGCAGACACCCGGGACAGGGGGAATCTGGAAACACCATATATTTT
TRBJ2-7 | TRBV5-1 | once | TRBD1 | CASSLGGTGGYEQYF | TGCGCCAGCAGCTTGGGCGGGACAGGGGGCTACGAGCAGTACTTC
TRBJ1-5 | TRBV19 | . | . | CASSFRQDSNQPQHF | TGTGCCAGTAGTTTTAGGCAGGATAGCAATCAGCCCCAGCATTTT
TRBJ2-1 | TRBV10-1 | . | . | CASSEFAGPGRNEQFF | TGCGCCAGCAGTGAGTTTGCGGGCCCAGGTCGCAATGAGCAGTTCTTC
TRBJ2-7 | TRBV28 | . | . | CASSGGVPVDEQYF | TGTGCCAGCTCCGGAGGGGTACCTGTAGACGAGCAGTACTTC
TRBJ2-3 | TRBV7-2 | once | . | CASSFHEATDTQYF | TGTGCCAGCAGCTTTCACGAGGCCACAGATACGCAGTATTTT
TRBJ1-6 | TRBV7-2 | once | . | CASSFILGRGISPLHF | TGTGCCAGCAGCTTTATCCTGGGGAGAGGAATTTCACCCCTCCACTTT
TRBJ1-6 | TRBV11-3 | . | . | CASSLVSDSPLHF | TGTGCCAGCAGCTTAGTATCGGATTCACCCCTCCACTTT
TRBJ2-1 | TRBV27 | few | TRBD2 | CASSLFSSGRNEQFF | TGTGCCAGCAGTTTATTTTCTAGCGGGAGAAATGAGCAGTTCTTC
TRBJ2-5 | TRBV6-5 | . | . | CASSNSRVRETQYF | TGTGCCAGCAGTAACTCTCGGGTGCGAGAGACCCAGTACTTC
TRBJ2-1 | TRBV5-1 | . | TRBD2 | CASSLESGGTQFF | TGCGCCAGCAGCTTAGAGTCCGGGGGGACGCAGTTCTTC
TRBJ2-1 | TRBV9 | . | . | CASSAEGVHNEQFF | TGTGCCAGCAGCGCAGAAGGGGTTCACAATGAGCAGTTCTTC
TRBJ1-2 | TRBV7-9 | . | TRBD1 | CASSQSSGQIYGYTF | TGTGCCAGCAGCCAATCATCGGGACAGATTTATGGCTACACCTTC
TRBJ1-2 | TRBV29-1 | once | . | CSVRLGGNYGYTF | TGCAGCGTCCGGCTCGGGGGGAACTATGGCTACACCTTC
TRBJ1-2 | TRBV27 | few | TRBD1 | CASSLYGQGAALNYGYTF | TGTGCCAGCAGTTTATACGGACAGGGGGCTGCCCTTAACTATGGCTACACCTTC
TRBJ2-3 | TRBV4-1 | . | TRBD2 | CASSLRTSGSTDTQYF | TGCGCCAGCAGCCTCAGGACTAGCGGAAGCACAGATACGCAGTATTTT
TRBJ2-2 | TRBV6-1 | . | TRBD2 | CASSEVGGGAVGELFF | TGTGCCAGCAGTGAAGTAGGCGGGGGGGCGGTCGGGGAGCTGTTTTTT
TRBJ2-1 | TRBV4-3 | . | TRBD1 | CASSPGTGGSFEQFF | TGCGCCAGCAGCCCCGGGACAGGGGGCTCGTTTGAGCAGTTCTTC
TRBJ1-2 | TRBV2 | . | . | CASSDPLLNYGYTF | TGTGCCAGCAGTGATCCTCTCCTAAACTATGGCTACACCTTC
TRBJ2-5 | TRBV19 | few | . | CASTGGKEETQYF | TGTGCCAGTACAGGAGGGAAGGAAGAGACCCAGTACTTC